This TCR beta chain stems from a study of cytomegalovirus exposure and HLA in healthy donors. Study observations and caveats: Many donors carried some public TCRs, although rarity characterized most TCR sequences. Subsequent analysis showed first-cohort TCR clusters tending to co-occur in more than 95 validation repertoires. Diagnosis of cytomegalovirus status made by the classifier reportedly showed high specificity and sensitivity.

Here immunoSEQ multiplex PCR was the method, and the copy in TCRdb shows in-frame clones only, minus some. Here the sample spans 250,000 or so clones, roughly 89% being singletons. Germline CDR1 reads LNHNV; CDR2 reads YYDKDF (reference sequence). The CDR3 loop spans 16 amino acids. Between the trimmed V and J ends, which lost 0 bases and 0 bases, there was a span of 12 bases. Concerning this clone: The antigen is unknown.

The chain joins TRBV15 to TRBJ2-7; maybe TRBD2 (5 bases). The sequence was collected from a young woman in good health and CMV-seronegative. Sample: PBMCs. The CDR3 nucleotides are TGTGCCACCAGCAGAGACGTGACTAAGAGCTCCTACGAGCAGTACTTC. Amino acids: CATSRDVTKSSYEQYF.